Presented here are 25 T cell receptor beta chains from one specimen sequenced in a study of T cells in Graves' hyperthyroidism and ophthalmopathy. What was amplified from RNA transcripts were TCR beta CDR3 regions. Using the HTBI primer set, a first-round RT-PCR was run on the TCR CDR3. TCRdb re-called the multiplex PCR reads through MiXCR, storing one row per CDR3 protein. The repertoire consists of hundreds of thousands of distinct CDR3 sequences, with approximately 20% occurring once and the leading ten covering about 45%. Material: blood. The origin of the receptors is a man aged 35-49 years with Graves' ophthalmopathy.

V usage is TRBV30 and J usage is TRBJ2-2, with 11 bases identical to TRBD2. Germline V gene lookup returns CDR1 GTSNPN and CDR2 SVGIG (reference sequence). After removal of 3 bases from V and 2 bases from J, the junction contained 11 bases not matched to a gene. The CDR3 totals 18 residues. This CDR3 reads CAWRGGSGRALNTGELFF. CDR3 nucleotides: TGTGCCTGGAGGGGGGGTAGCGGGAGGGCCCTTAACACCGGGGAGCTGTTTTTT.

In its sample, this clonotype was seen a few times. The V call is TRBV12-3 or TRBV12-4, the J call TRBJ1-5; TRBD1 matches at 9 bases. This CDR3 has 15 amino acids. V dropped 3 bases and J dropped 5; count of bases not matched to a gene: 5. The CDR3 nucleotides are TGTGCCAGCAGTTTGGGGGACAGGGCTCATCAGCCCCAGCATTTT. Translating gives CASSLGDRAHQPQHF.

The genes are TRBV7-9 and TRBJ1-2; the D is unclear. This CDR3 is 13 amino acids long. CDR1 SEHNR and CDR2 FQNEAQ come from the germline V gene (reference sequence). Trimming removed 7 bases from V and 4 bases from J, with 13 bases in between. The CDR3 nucleotides are TGTGCCAGCATCCCGGGAAACTCCTATGGCTACACCTTC. The encoded protein is CASIPGNSYGYTF.

This clonotype showed up just a few times. The J gene is TRBJ2-1, the V gene TRBV28, with 9 positions matching TRBD2. The germline gives CDR1 MDHEN, CDR2 SYDVKM. J gave up 9 bases and V 6 bases, and 9 bases lay outside the gene matches. The CDR3 consists of 14 residues. CDR3 in DNA: TGTGCCAGCAGCTATAGCGGGAGCAACGGTGAGCAGTTCTTC. It translates to CASSYSGSNGEQFF.

This clonotype has only a few counts. The chain employs TRBV20-1 and TRBJ2-6, with 8 bases fitting TRBD1. The ends lost 6 bases at V and 0 bases at J; junction bases unmatched: 7. Germline V lookup: CDR1 DFQATT, CDR2 SNEGSKA (reference sequence). This CDR3 has 16 residues. CDR3 sequence (DNA): TGCAGTGCGAGGACAGGGCCGAGCTCTGGGGCCAACGTCCTGACTTTC. This codes for CSARTGPSSGANVLTF.

The chain couples TRBV12-3 or TRBV12-4 to TRBJ2-7, with D possibly being TRBD1 (6 bases). This CDR3 region has 15 residues. The V gene lost 3 bases and the J gene lost 2 bases, with 14 bases spanning the gap. The CDR3 DNA reads as TGTGCCAGCAGTTTGTTGACAGGCATTACCTACGAGCAGTACTTC. Translated, it gives CASSLLTGITYEQYF.

This clonotype was observed at least ten times. The gene calls are TRBV6-5 and TRBJ1-1, with D unresolved. V was shortened by 2 bases and J by 2 bases, with 24 bases between the two germline ends. Germline CDR1 reads MNHEY; CDR2 reads SVGAGI. The CDR3 loop spans 19 amino acids. CDR3 region: CASSYGDPARDTLNTEAFF. The CDR3 nucleotides read TGTGCCAGCAGTTACGGGGATCCCGCGCGTGACACCCTAAACACTGAAGCTTTCTTT.

This clonotype was detected a few times. This chain links TRBV29-1 with TRBJ1-2; D gene uncertain. This CDR3 spans 13 amino acids. Per germline, CDR1 SQVTM and CDR2 ANQGSEA. V was clipped by 6 bases and J by 0 bases, with 11 bases between them. CDR3 residues: CSVGSTANYGYTF. The CDR3 DNA reads TGCAGCGTCGGTTCAACCGCTAACTATGGCTACACCTTC.

There are many counts of this clonotype. CDR3 amino acids: CASSQFPSRGQNSPLHF. In DNA form, the CDR3 reads TGTGCCAGCAGCCAATTTCCCAGCAGGGGCCAGAATTCACCCCTCCACTTT. This rearrangement joins TRBV3-1 to TRBJ1-6; a weak D match, TRBD1 (6 bases). The CDR3 is 17 residues long. Germline assignment: CDR1 LGHDT and CDR2 YNNKEL (reference sequence). The V gene lost 2 bases and the J gene lost 7 bases, with 18 bases spanning the gap.

This clonotype was counted between two and nine times. This chain joins TRBV9 and TRBJ2-2; 7 nucleotides agree with TRBD2. CDR3 size: 15 residues. The germline V gene encodes CDR1 SGDLS and CDR2 YYNGEE. J was trimmed by 5 bases and V by 4 bases; bases with no gene match: 8. The CDR3 region has the DNA TGTGCCAGCAGCATACAAGCGGGGCCGACCGGGGAGCTGTTTTTT. It encodes CASSIQAGPTGELFF.

This rearrangement joins TRBV20-1 to TRBJ2-6, with a tentative D call TRBD2 (5 bases). The CDR3 totals 13 residues. Trimming took off 6 bases at V and 2 bases at J, with 8 bases between the two ends. The V gene's germline CDR1 is DFQATT and CDR2 SNEGSKA (reference sequence). CDR3 nucleotides: TGCAGTGCCGCGAGGGCTGGGGCCAACGTCCTGACTTTC. Translating it yields CSAARAGANVLTF.

This clonotype was seen many times. The CDR3 spells CASSFQGGNQPQHF. DNA for the CDR3: TGTGCCAGCAGTTTCCAGGGGGGGAATCAGCCCCAGCATTTT. The V call is TRBV27, the J call TRBJ1-5; 7 positions match TRBD1. Germline-derived CDR1 and CDR2 are MNHEY and SMNVEV (reference sequence). Trimming took 3 bases from V and 4 from J; bases not matched to a gene: 3. The CDR3 covers 14 residues.

The chain has TRBV20-1 and TRBJ2-7; 9 positions agree with TRBD1. V dropped 2 bases and J dropped 3; count of bases not matched to a gene: 8. The germline V gene encodes CDR1 DFQATT and CDR2 SNEGSKA (reference sequence). This CDR3 is 15 amino acids long. CDR3 sequence reads: CSARLGQGGLYEQYF. The CDR3 coding sequence is TGCAGTGCTAGACTGGGACAGGGAGGGCTCTACGAGCAGTACTTC.

At least ten counts were recorded for this clonotype. The V call is TRBV6-2 or TRBV6-3, the J call TRBJ2-7, with 13 bases matching TRBD2. The germline gives CDR1 MNHEY, CDR2 SVGEGT. The V and J ends lost 6 bases and 3 bases, in that order; junction bases with no gene match: 8. The CDR3 spans 16 residues. CDR3 protein: CASSHLGLAGIYEQYF. The DNA of the CDR3 is TGTGCCAGCAGCCACTTGGGACTAGCGGGGATCTACGAGCAGTACTTC.

This clonotype was detected many times. The chain recombines TRBV30 with TRBJ1-1; D gene unclear. The V end was cut by 1 base, the J end by 11 bases, with 17 bases between. Germline CDR1 is GTSNPN and CDR2 is SVGIG (reference sequence). The CDR3 is made up of 13 amino acids. The CDR3 spells CAWSAEGSGWAFF. The CDR3 nucleotides read TGTGCCTGGAGTGCTGAGGGATCGGGGTGGGCTTTCTTT.

This rearrangement joins TRBV20-1 to TRBJ2-1; TRBD2 aligns across 10 bases. Germline assignment: CDR1 DFQATT and CDR2 SNEGSKA (reference sequence). The CDR3 loop spans 14 amino acids. J gave up 4 bases and V 0 bases, and 0 bases lay outside the gene matches. CDR3 sequence (DNA): TGCAGTGCTAGAGATAGCGGGAGGTACAATGAGCAGTTCTTC. This gives the protein CSARDSGRYNEQFF.

This clonotype came up many times. This chain joins TRBV28 and TRBJ2-3; a weak D match, TRBD1 (5 bases). The CDR3 extends over 13 amino acids. The ends were cut back, 3 bases at V and 7 bases at J, with 11 bases in the middle. Germline V gene lookup returns CDR1 MDHEN and CDR2 SYDVKM. CDR3 in amino acids: CASSLVGANTQYF. The DNA for the CDR3 is TGTGCCAGCAGTTTGGTAGGGGCAAATACGCAGTATTTT.

The chain combines TRBV7-2 with TRBJ2-6; D may be TRBD2 (7 bases). With 1 base removed from V and 2 bases from J, the gap between germline ends came to 18 bases. The CDR3 consists of 19 residues. Germline CDR1 SGHTA, CDR2 FQGNSA. As DNA, the CDR3 is TGTGCCAGCAGCTTAGAAGGGGGACTACTAGTGGCTGGGGCCAACGTCCTGACTTTC. Translated, it gives CASSLEGGLLVAGANVLTF.

This chain joins TRBV20-1 and TRBJ2-2; no reliable D call. The CDR3 extends over 13 amino acids. The germline gives CDR1 DFQATT, CDR2 SNEGSKA (reference sequence). V gave up 6 bases and J gave up 5 bases, with 13 bases separating them. The CDR3 loop reads CSAIRTETGELFF. For the CDR3, the DNA is TGCAGTGCCATTAGAACAGAAACCGGGGAGCTGTTTTTT.

CDR3 DNA sequence: TGTGCCAGCAGTTTGGGAGGGACTGGCAATGAAAAACTGTTTTTT. Residues: CASSLGGTGNEKLFF. J is TRBJ1-4 and V is TRBV12-3 or TRBV12-4; D is perhaps TRBD1 (5 bases). The CDR3 runs 15 residues. V gave up 3 bases and J gave up 5 bases, with 13 bases separating them.

This clonotype was recorded many times. This sequence joins TRBV20-1 and TRBJ1-1; the D gene is possibly TRBD1 (6 bases). The germline V gene has CDR1 DFQATT and CDR2 SNEGSKA (reference sequence). The V and J ends lost 2 bases and 8 bases respectively, with 12 bases between them. This CDR3 is 12 amino acids long. CDR3 DNA sequence: TGCAGTGCTAGACCCGGGACACGGGAAGCTTTCTTT. This translates into CSARPGTREAFF.

This sequence joins TRBV6-1 and TRBJ1-1, with 8 positions matching TRBD1. Germline CDR1 is MNHNS and CDR2 is SASEGT. With V trimmed by 5 bases and J by 1 base, 6 bases remained unmatched. The CDR3 loop spans 15 amino acids. CDR3 nucleotides: TGTGCCAGCAGTCCTCGTGGACAGGGGAACACTGAAGCTTTCTTT. This encodes CASSPRGQGNTEAFF.

This clonotype was seen more than once but under ten times. This chain links TRBV12-3 or TRBV12-4 with TRBJ1-2; TRBD1 might be the D (6 bases). The CDR3 contains 15 residues. V was cut by 7 bases and J by 5 bases, with 20 bases left in between. The CDR3 here is CASTPSGIQGYGYTF. In DNA form, the CDR3 reads TGTGCCAGCACCCCTTCCGGGATACAGGGATATGGCTACACCTTC.

In its sample, this clonotype was seen a few times. The J gene is TRBJ1-2, the V gene TRBV27; the match to TRBD1 covers 10 bases. Germline loops: CDR1 MNHEY, CDR2 SMNVEV (reference sequence). V was clipped by 4 bases and J by 6 bases; unmatched bases: 5. The length of the CDR3 is 14 residues. CDR3 amino acids: CASSSTGGADGYTF. The CDR3 DNA follows: TGTGCCAGCAGTTCGACAGGGGGCGCGGATGGCTACACCTTC.

This clonotype was observed a few times. The CDR3 DNA is TGTGCCAGCAGAGGACAGGCGAATTCACCCCTCCACTTT. Translating gives CASRGQANSPLHF. The genes are TRBV2 and TRBJ1-6, with TRBD1 matching 7 bases. The CDR3 totals 13 residues. The trim removed 6 bases at V and 7 bases at J, leaving 3 bases unmatched. Germline lookup yields CDR1 SNHLY and CDR2 FYNNEI.